A selection of T cell receptor beta chains follows, all from one sample in a study of blood T cell repertoires in COVID-19. TCRdb's copy holds only in-frame clones and misses some; the assay was immunoSEQ multiplex PCR. The table shows 100,000 to 150,000 clones, with roughly 72% occurring only once. The sample consisted of peripheral blood. These TCRs come from a man aged 55 to 70 with acute or convalescent COVID-19. Both conserved end residues are part of each CDR3. Fields, in order: CDR3 DNA, CDR3 protein, V gene, D gene, J gene, clone size. A D gene is named only where the DNA matches it firmly. Size tells how often a clone was seen (once, few, many) or the class of an expanded clone, and some rows leave it out.

DNA: TGTGCCACCAGTGACCCCCTAGATACGCAGTATTTT; CDR3: CATSDPLDTQYF; V: TRBV24-1; D: .; J: TRBJ2-3; size: .
DNA: TGTGCCAGCAGCCAAGGCCCGGATCAGCCCCAGCATTTT; CDR3: CASSQGPDQPQHF; V: TRBV3-1/TRBV3-2; D: .; J: TRBJ1-5; size: .
DNA: TGCGCCAGCAGCTTCCGGGACACAGATACGCAGTATTTT; CDR3: CASSFRDTDTQYF; V: TRBV5-1; D: .; J: TRBJ2-3; size: many
DNA: TGTGCCAGTAGTAGGAGTTCCAGCCTGAACTATGGCTACACCTTC; CDR3: CASSRSSSLNYGYTF; V: TRBV19; D: .; J: TRBJ1-2; size: .
DNA: TGCGCCAGCAGCTTGGAAGGAGCGTATGGCTACACCTTC; CDR3: CASSLEGAYGYTF; V: TRBV5-1; D: .; J: TRBJ1-2; size: .
DNA: TGCACCAGCAGCCAAGACCTTCTCGAGCAGTACTTC; CDR3: CTSSQDLLEQYF; V: TRBV1; D: .; J: TRBJ2-7; size: .
DNA: TGTGCCAGTAAGGATTCTAGCGGGAGCTCCGAGACCCAGTACTTC; CDR3: CASKDSSGSSETQYF; V: TRBV19; D: TRBD2; J: TRBJ2-5; size: .
DNA: TGTGCCATCAGTGAACGTGGGGGACAGTTCTATCGTGCGTATGGCTACACCTTC; CDR3: CAISERGGQFYRAYGYTF; V: TRBV10-3; D: TRBD1; J: TRBJ1-2; size: .
DNA: TGTGCCAGCAGTTACTGGACAGGGGATGGCTACACCTTC; CDR3: CASSYWTGDGYTF; V: TRBV6-6; D: TRBD1; J: TRBJ1-2; size: .
DNA: TGTGCCAGTAGTATGGGAGGGACTAGCGGGAGTTGGTGGCTAGCCAAAAACATTCAGTACTTC; CDR3: CASSMGGTSGSWWLAKNIQYF; V: TRBV19; D: TRBD2; J: TRBJ2-4; size: .
DNA: TGTGCCAGCAGCTCGCCCCTAGCGGGAGGCGTCTACGAGCAGTACTTC; CDR3: CASSSPLAGGVYEQYF; V: TRBV5-8; D: TRBD2; J: TRBJ2-7; size: .
DNA: TGTGCCAGCAGCGCTAGTCAGATGACAGGGGCGAACACTGAAGCTTTCTTT; CDR3: CASSASQMTGANTEAFF; V: TRBV9; D: TRBD1; J: TRBJ1-1; size: .
DNA: TGTGCCAGCAGCCGAGGGACAGGGGTTACTCAGCCCCAGCATTTT; CDR3: CASSRGTGVTQPQHF; V: TRBV3-1/TRBV3-2; D: TRBD1; J: TRBJ1-5; size: .
DNA: TGTGCCAGCAGCGTAGTTCAGGGGGCAACCGGGGAGCTGTTTTTT; CDR3: CASSVVQGATGELFF; V: TRBV9; D: TRBD1; J: TRBJ2-2; size: .
DNA: TGTGCCAGTAGGAGGGAAAACACTGAAGCTTTCTTT; CDR3: CASRRENTEAFF; V: TRBV19; D: .; J: TRBJ1-1; size: .
DNA: TGTGCCAGCAGTTACTTAGCTGGCTACACCTTC; CDR3: CASSYLAGYTF; V: TRBV6-2/TRBV6-3; D: .; J: TRBJ1-2; size: .
DNA: TGTGCCAGCAGCTCCCGGCGGGAGGGCCTACAGTATTTT; CDR3: CASSSRREGLQYF; V: TRBV7-3; D: TRBD2; J: TRBJ2-3; size: .
DNA: TGTGCCAGCAGCCAGACGGGTCGAAGCTCCTACAATGAGCAGTTCTTC; CDR3: CASSQTGRSSYNEQFF; V: TRBV4-2; D: .; J: TRBJ2-1; size: .
DNA: TGTGCCACCAGCAGAGATCGGGGAAGCGGGAGACCCCTCCACTTT; CDR3: CATSRDRGSGRPLHF; V: TRBV15; D: .; J: TRBJ1-6; size: few
DNA: TGTGCCAGTAGTTCTCGAGGGCCAAACTATGGCTACACCTTC; CDR3: CASSSRGPNYGYTF; V: TRBV19; D: .; J: TRBJ1-2; size: .
DNA: TGTGCCAGCAGTCGGGACACCTACGAGCAGTACTTC; CDR3: CASSRDTYEQYF; V: TRBV5-6; D: .; J: TRBJ2-7; size: .
DNA: TGTGCCAGCAGCTGGAAAACAGCGGGAGGGGGTGAGCAGTTCTTC; CDR3: CASSWKTAGGGEQFF; V: TRBV5-4; D: TRBD2; J: TRBJ2-1; size: few
DNA: TGTGCCAGCATGTCACAGGACAGGCGATACGAGCAGTACTTC; CDR3: CASMSQDRRYEQYF; V: TRBV6-5; D: TRBD1; J: TRBJ2-7; size: once
DNA: TGCGCCAGCACCGGGACACGAGGACAGGGCTTTTTAGGCGGGGAGCTGTTTTTT; CDR3: CASTGTRGQGFLGGELFF; V: TRBV4-1; D: TRBD1; J: TRBJ2-2; size: .
DNA: TGCGCCAGCAGTGCCGACACCTCAGGCACTCAGCCCCAGCATTTT; CDR3: CASSADTSGTQPQHF; V: TRBV10-2; D: .; J: TRBJ1-5; size: .
DNA: TGCGCCAGCAGCCAGGGACAGGTATACACTGAAGCTTTCTTT; CDR3: CASSQGQVYTEAFF; V: TRBV5-1; D: TRBD1; J: TRBJ1-1; size: few
DNA: TGTGCCAGCAGCACTCTAGCCCAAGAGACCCAGTACTTC; CDR3: CASSTLAQETQYF; V: TRBV7-3; D: .; J: TRBJ2-5; size: .
DNA: TGCGCCAGCAGCTTGGCCACAGCACAAGAGACCCAGTACTTC; CDR3: CASSLATAQETQYF; V: TRBV5-1; D: .; J: TRBJ2-5; size: .
DNA: TGTGCCAGCAGTCCTCCCGGGACTAGCCCATTGGATACGCAGTATTTT; CDR3: CASSPPGTSPLDTQYF; V: TRBV7-2; D: TRBD2; J: TRBJ2-3; size: .
DNA: TGTGCCAGCAGCCTAGAAGGGACAGGGGGTCATGAGCAGTTCTTC; CDR3: CASSLEGTGGHEQFF; V: TRBV3-1/TRBV3-2; D: TRBD1; J: TRBJ2-1; size: .
DNA: TGTGCCAGCAGTGAACAGGGGCTATACAATGAGCAGTTCTTC; CDR3: CASSEQGLYNEQFF; V: TRBV2; D: .; J: TRBJ2-1; size: .
DNA: TGTGCCATCAGTGATCGAGGACACACTAACTATGGCTACACCTTC; CDR3: CAISDRGHTNYGYTF; V: TRBV10-3; D: .; J: TRBJ1-2; size: .
DNA: TGTGCCACCAGCACTCGGACTAGGGAAAAACTGTTTTTT; CDR3: CATSTRTREKLFF; V: TRBV15; D: .; J: TRBJ1-4; size: .
DNA: TGCGCCAGCAGTCCTATTGACAGGACCGGCAATTACGAGCAGTACTTC; CDR3: CASSPIDRTGNYEQYF; V: TRBV5-1; D: .; J: TRBJ2-7; size: .
DNA: TGTGCCAGCAGTTTCTCACCGGGGGAGAATGGCTACACCTTC; CDR3: CASSFSPGENGYTF; V: TRBV6-6; D: .; J: TRBJ1-2; size: .
DNA: TGTGCCAGCAGTTTAAAAACGAGCTCCTACAATGAGCAGTTCTTC; CDR3: CASSLKTSSYNEQFF; V: TRBV6-5; D: .; J: TRBJ2-1; size: .
DNA: TGTGCCAGTAGTAGCGGGACCCACAATTCACCCCTCCACTTT; CDR3: CASSSGTHNSPLHF; V: TRBV19; D: .; J: TRBJ1-6; size: .
DNA: TGTGCCAGCAGCTTCGCGGTTAATCAGCCCCAGCATTTT; CDR3: CASSFAVNQPQHF; V: TRBV7-2; D: .; J: TRBJ1-5; size: few
DNA: TGTGCCAGCAGCTTGGGCCGGCGGGGGGGTACCCATGAGCAGTTCTTC; CDR3: CASSLGRRGGTHEQFF; V: TRBV5-4; D: TRBD2; J: TRBJ2-1; size: .
DNA: TGTGCCAGCAGTTACTTCGGGGGAGGCTACACCTTC; CDR3: CASSYFGGGYTF; V: TRBV6-5; D: .; J: TRBJ1-2; size: .
DNA: TGTGCCAGCAGTAAAACCGGGACAGGGGTGTATGGCTACACCTTC; CDR3: CASSKTGTGVYGYTF; V: TRBV27; D: TRBD1; J: TRBJ1-2; size: .
DNA: TGTGCCAGCAGTGACTCGAGTCACCGAGGCTATGGCTACACCTTC; CDR3: CASSDSSHRGYGYTF; V: TRBV6-4; D: .; J: TRBJ1-2; size: few
DNA: TGTGCCAGCAGCAGTGATCGCAACTACGAGCAGTACTTC; CDR3: CASSSDRNYEQYF; V: TRBV27; D: .; J: TRBJ2-7; size: .
DNA: TGTGCCAGCTCTGCGTCGTTCTCTAACTATGGCTACACCTTC; CDR3: CASSASFSNYGYTF; V: TRBV6-6; D: .; J: TRBJ1-2; size: .
DNA: TGTGCCAGCAGCCCAAGGACAGGGACCACTGAAGCTTTCTTT; CDR3: CASSPRTGTTEAFF; V: TRBV9; D: TRBD1; J: TRBJ1-1; size: .
DNA: TGTGCCAGCAGTGATCGGGGTGGGTACGAGCAGTACTTC; CDR3: CASSDRGGYEQYF; V: TRBV6-1; D: .; J: TRBJ2-7; size: .
DNA: TGCGCCAGCAGCTCCGAGGACAGGATGACCTACGAGCAGTACTTC; CDR3: CASSSEDRMTYEQYF; V: TRBV4-1; D: TRBD1; J: TRBJ2-7; size: .
DNA: TGTGCCACCAGTTTGGGGCAGAAATATAACTATGGCTACACCTTC; CDR3: CATSLGQKYNYGYTF; V: TRBV24-1; D: .; J: TRBJ1-2; size: .
DNA: TGTGCCAGCAGCTTATTACTAGCGGGACCGTACAATGAGCAGTTCTTC; CDR3: CASSLLLAGPYNEQFF; V: TRBV9; D: TRBD2; J: TRBJ2-1; size: .
DNA: TGTGCTAGTGACCCCCCCGGGGCAGGGGTTGGTTCTGAAGCTTTCTTT; CDR3: CASDPPGAGVGSEAFF; V: TRBV12-5; D: .; J: TRBJ1-1; size: .
DNA: TGTGCCAGCACACTAAGCCGGGGTTTGGCAGATGGCTACACCTTC; CDR3: CASTLSRGLADGYTF; V: TRBV2; D: .; J: TRBJ1-2; size: .
DNA: TGCGCCAGCAGCCAAGACCCCAGACCGGGACAGGGGTACGGTGGCTACACCTTC; CDR3: CASSQDPRPGQGYGGYTF; V: TRBV4-1; D: TRBD1; J: TRBJ1-2; size: .
DNA: TGCGCCAGCAGCCTCCGGGACAGGGACTACGAGCAGTACTTC; CDR3: CASSLRDRDYEQYF; V: TRBV4-1; D: TRBD1; J: TRBJ2-7; size: .
DNA: TGTGCCAGCAGCGTAGATAGCAGGGGGTCCTACAATGAGCAGTTCTTC; CDR3: CASSVDSRGSYNEQFF; V: TRBV9; D: TRBD1; J: TRBJ2-1; size: .
DNA: TGTGCCAGCAGCCTCGCTTCGGGACAGCAATACGAGCAGTACTTC; CDR3: CASSLASGQQYEQYF; V: TRBV7-3; D: TRBD1; J: TRBJ2-7; size: .